The T cell receptor (beta chain) under discussion was sequenced for a study of T cell responses to AZD1222 COVID-19 vaccine. Remarks on this clone: Its target is unknown.

The length of the CDR3 is 13 residues. Trimming removed 7 bases from V and 1 base from J, with 8 bases in between. The V gene's germline CDR1 is SGHNT and CDR2 YENEEA. Sequenced by immunoSEQ multiplex PCR; TCRdb stores in-frame clones only, minus some. In the table there are under 130,000 clones, about 94% of which are singletons. The study's findings and limits: The sample set comprised mostly white British donors with more females, and clonal diversity was possibly underestimated.

The source material was peripheral blood, sampled on day 0 of AZD1222 vaccination. The source is an adult in good health. The chain carries TRBV11-3 and TRBJ1-3; D is undetermined. The CDR3 bases are TGTGCCAGCACTCGTGCGTCTGGAAACACCATATATTTT. Translating gives CASTRASGNTIYF. Filled out from reference TRBV11-3 and TRBJ1-3, the complete variable domain reads EAGVVQSPRYKIIEKKQPVAFWCNPISGHNTLYWYLQNLGQGPELLIRYENEEAVDDSQLPKDRFSAERLKGVDSTLKIQPAELGDSAVYLCASTRASGNTIYFGEGSWLTVV.